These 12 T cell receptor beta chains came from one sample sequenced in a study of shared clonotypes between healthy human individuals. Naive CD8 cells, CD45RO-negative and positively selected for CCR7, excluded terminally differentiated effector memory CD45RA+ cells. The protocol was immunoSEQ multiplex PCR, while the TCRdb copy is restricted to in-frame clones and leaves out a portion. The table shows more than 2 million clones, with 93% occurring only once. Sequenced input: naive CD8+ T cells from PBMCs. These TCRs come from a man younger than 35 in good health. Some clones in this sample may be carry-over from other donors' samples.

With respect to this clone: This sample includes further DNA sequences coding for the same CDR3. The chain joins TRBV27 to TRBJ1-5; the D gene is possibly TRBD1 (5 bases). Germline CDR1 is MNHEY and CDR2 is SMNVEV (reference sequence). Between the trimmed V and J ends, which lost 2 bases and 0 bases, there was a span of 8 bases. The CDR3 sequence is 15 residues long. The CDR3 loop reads CASSLVGVSNQPQHF. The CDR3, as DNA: TGTGCCAGCAGTTTAGTAGGGGTTAGCAATCAGCCCCAGCATTTT.

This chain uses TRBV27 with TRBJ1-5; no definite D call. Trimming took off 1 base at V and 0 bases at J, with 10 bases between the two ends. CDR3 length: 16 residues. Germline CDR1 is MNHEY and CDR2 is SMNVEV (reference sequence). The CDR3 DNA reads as TGTGCCAGCAGTTTATACCCCATGGGTAGCAATCAGCCCCAGCATTTT. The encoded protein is CASSLYPMGSNQPQHF.

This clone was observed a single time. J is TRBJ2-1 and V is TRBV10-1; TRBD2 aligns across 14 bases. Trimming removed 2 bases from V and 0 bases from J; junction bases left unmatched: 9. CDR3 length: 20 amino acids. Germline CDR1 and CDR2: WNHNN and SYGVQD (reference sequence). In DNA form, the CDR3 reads TGCGCCAGCAGTGAGGATGGACTAGCGGGAGGCGTGCTCTCCTACAATGAGCAGTTCTTC. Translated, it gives CASSEDGLAGGVLSYNEQFF.

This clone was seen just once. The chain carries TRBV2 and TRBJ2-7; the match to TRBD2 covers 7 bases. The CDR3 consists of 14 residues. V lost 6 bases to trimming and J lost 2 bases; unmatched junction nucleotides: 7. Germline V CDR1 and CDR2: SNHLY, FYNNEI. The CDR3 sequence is CASRSSGLTYEQYF. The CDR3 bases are TGTGCCAGCAGAAGTAGCGGGCTTACCTACGAGCAGTACTTC.

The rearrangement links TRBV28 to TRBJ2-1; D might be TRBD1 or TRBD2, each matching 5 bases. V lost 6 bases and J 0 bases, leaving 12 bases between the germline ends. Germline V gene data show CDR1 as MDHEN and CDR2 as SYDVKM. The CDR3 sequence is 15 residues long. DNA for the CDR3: TGTGCCAGCAGCCCTTACGGGGCCTCCTACAATGAGCAGTTCTTC. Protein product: CASSPYGASYNEQFF.

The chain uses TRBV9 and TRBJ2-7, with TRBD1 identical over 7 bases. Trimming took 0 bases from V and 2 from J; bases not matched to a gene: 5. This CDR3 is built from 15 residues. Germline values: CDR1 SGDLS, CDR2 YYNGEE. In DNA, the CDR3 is TGTGCCAGCAGCGTAGGGGACAGCTTACCCTACGAGCAGTACTTC. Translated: CASSVGDSLPYEQYF.

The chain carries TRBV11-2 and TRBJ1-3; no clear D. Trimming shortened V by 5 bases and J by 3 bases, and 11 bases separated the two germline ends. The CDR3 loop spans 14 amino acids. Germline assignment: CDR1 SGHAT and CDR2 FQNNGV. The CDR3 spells CASSVSWGGNTIYF. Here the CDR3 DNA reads TGTGCCAGCAGCGTCAGCTGGGGTGGAAACACCATATATTTT.

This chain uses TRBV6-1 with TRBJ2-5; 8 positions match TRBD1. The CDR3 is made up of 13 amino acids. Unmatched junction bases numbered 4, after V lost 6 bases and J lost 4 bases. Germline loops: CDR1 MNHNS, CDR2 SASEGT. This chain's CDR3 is CASRLTGGETQYF. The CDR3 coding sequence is TGTGCCAGCAGGCTCACAGGGGGAGAGACCCAGTACTTC.

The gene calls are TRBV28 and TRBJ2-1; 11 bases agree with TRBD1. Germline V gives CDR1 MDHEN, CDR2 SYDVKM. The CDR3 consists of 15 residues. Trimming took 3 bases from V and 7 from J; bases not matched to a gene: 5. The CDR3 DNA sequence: TGTGCCAGCAGTTTGGAGGACAGGGGGCGGAATGAGCAGTTCTTC. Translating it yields CASSLEDRGRNEQFF.

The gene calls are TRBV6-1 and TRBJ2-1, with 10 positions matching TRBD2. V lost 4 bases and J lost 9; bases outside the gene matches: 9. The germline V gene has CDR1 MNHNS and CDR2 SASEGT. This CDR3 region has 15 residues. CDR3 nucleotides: TGTGCCAGCAGTGTTTTTCTAGCGGGAGCCACTGAGCAGTTCTTC. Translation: CASSVFLAGATEQFF.

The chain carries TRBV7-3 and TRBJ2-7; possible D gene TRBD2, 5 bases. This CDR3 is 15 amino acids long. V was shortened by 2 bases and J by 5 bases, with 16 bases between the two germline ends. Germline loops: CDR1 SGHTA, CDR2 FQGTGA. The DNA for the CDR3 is TGTGCCAGCAGCTTATATGGGAGAACGGGTGACGAGCAGTACTTC. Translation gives CASSLYGRTGDEQYF.

This CDR3 is CASKYSGKKYEQYF. The DNA for the CDR3 is TGTGCCAGCAAATATAGCGGGAAAAAGTACGAGCAGTACTTC. The chain carries TRBV28 and TRBJ2-7; 8 bases map to TRBD2. V shed 7 bases and J 4 bases; nucleotides not matched to a gene: 9. Germline V gene lookup returns CDR1 MDHEN and CDR2 SYDVKM. The CDR3 consists of 14 residues.